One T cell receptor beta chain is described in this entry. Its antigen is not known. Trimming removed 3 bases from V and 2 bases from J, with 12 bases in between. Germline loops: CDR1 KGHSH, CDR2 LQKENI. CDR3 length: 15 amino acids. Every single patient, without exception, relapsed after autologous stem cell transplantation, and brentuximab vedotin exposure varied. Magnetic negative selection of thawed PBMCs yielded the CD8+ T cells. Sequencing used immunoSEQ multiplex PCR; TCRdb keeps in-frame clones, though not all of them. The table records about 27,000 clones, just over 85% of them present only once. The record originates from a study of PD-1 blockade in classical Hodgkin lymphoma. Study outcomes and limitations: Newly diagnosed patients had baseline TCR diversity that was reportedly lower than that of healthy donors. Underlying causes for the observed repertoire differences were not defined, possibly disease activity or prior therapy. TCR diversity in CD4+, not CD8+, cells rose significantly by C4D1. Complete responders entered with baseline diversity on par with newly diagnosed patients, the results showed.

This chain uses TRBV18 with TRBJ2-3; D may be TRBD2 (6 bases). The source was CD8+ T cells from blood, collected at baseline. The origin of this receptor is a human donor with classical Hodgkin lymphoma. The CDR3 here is CASSPAEGPTDTQYF. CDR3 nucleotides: TGTGCCAGCTCACCTGCGGAGGGCCCCACAGATACGCAGTATTTT. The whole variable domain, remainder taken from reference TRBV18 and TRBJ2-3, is NAGVMQNPRHLVRRRGQEARLRCSPMKGHSHVYWYRQLPEEGLKFMVYLQKENIIDESGMPKERFSAEFPKEGPSILRIQQVVRGDSAAYFCASSPAEGPTDTQYFGPGTRLTVL.